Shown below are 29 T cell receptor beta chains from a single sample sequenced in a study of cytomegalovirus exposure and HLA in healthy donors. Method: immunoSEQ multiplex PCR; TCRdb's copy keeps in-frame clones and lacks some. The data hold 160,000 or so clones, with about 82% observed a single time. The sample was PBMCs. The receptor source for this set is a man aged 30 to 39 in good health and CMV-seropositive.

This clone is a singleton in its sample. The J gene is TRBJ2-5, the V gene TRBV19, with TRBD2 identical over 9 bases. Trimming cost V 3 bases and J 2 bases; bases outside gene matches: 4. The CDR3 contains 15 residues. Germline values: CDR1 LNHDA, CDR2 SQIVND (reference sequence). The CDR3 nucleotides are TGTGCCAGTAGTATGGGGACTAGCCTTCAAGAGACCCAGTACTTC. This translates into CASSMGTSLQETQYF.

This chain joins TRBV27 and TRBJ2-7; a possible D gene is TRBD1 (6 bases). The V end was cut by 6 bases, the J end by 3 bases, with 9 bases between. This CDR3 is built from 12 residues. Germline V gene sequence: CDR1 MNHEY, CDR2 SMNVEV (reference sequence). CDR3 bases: TGTGCCAGCAGCTTACAGGGCTACGAGCAGTACTTC. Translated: CASSLQGYEQYF.

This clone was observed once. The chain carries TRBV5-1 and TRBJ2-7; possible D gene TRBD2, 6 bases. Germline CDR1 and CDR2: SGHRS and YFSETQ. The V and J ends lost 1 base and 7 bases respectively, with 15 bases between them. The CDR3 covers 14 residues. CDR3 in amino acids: CASSLLKEGLEQYF. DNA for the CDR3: TGCGCCAGCAGCTTGTTGAAGGAGGGGCTTGAGCAGTACTTC.

The CDR3 reads CASSQDQQGTPYEQYF. The CDR3 DNA sequence: TGCGCCAGCAGCCAAGATCAACAGGGCACTCCCTACGAGCAGTACTTC. The gene calls are TRBV4-1 and TRBJ2-7; perhaps TRBD1 as D (6 bases). The V end was cut by 0 bases, the J end by 2 bases, with 14 bases between. Germline V gene data show CDR1 as MGHRA and CDR2 as YSYEKL. The CDR3 is 16 residues long.

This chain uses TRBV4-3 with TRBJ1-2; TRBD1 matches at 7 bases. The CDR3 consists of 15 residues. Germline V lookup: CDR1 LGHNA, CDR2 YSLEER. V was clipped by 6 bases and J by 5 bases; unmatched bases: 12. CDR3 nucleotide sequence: TGCGCCAGCAGTCGACGGAGACAGGGAAGATATGGCTACACCTTC. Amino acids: CASSRRRQGRYGYTF.

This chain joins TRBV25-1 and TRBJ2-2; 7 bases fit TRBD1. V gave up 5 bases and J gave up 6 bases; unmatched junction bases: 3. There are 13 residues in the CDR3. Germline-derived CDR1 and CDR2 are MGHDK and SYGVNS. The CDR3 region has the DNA TGTGCCAGCAGTTCCCAGGGGGCCGGGGAGCTGTTTTTT. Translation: CASSSQGAGELFF.

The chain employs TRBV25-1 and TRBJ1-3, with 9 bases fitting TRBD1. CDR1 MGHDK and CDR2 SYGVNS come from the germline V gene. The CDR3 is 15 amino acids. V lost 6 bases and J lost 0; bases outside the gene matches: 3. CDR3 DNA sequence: TGTGCCAGCAGCACGACAGGGGGCTCTGGAAACACCATATATTTT. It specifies CASSTTGGSGNTIYF. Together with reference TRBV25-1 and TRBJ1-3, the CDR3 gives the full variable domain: EADIYQTPRYLVIGTGKKITLECSQTMGHDKMYWYQQDPGMELHLIHYSYGVNSTEKGDLSSESTVSRIRTEHFPLTLESARPSHTSQYLCASSTTGGSGNTIYFGEGSWLTVV.

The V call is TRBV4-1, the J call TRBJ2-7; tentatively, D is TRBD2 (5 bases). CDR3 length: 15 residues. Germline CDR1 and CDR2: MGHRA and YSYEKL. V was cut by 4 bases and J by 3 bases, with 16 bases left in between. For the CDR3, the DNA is TGCGCCAGCAGCCCCACGACGGGGTTGGTCTACGAGCAGTACTTC. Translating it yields CASSPTTGLVYEQYF.

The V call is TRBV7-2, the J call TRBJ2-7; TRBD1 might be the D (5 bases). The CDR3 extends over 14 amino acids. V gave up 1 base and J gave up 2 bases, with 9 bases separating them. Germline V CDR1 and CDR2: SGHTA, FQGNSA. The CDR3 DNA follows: TGTGCCAGCAGCTTAGGTAGACAGACCTACGAGCAGTACTTC. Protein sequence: CASSLGRQTYEQYF.

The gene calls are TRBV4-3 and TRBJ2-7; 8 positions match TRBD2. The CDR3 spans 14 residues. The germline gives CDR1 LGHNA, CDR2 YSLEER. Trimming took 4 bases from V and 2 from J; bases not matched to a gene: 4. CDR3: CASSRGLGTYEQYF. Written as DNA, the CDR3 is TGCGCCAGCAGCCGGGGACTAGGAACCTACGAGCAGTACTTC.

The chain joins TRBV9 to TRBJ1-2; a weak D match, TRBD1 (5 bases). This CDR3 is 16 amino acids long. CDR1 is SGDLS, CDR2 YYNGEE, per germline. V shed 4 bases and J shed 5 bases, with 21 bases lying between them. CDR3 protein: CASSIPDDSGVYGYTF. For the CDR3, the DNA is TGTGCCAGCAGCATTCCCGACGACAGTGGGGTTTATGGCTACACCTTC.

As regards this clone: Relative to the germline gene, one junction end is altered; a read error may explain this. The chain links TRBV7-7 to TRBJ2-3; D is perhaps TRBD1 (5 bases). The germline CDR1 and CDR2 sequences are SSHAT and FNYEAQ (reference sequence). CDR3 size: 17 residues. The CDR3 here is CASSLRLGAGPTDTQYF. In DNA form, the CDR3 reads TGTGCTAGCAGCTTACGTTTAGGGGCCGGACCCACAGATACGCAGTATTTT.

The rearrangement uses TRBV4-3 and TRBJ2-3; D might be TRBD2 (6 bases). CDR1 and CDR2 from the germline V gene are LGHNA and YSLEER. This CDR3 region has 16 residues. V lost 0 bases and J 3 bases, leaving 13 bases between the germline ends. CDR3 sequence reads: CASSQDGGGVTDTQYF. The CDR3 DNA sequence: TGCGCCAGCAGCCAAGATGGCGGCGGGGTAACAGATACGCAGTATTTT.

The CDR3 DNA reads TGTGCCAGCAGTTTAGGGCCGTTATATGGCTACACCTTC. Its protein product is CASSLGPLYGYTF. This chain connects TRBV27 to TRBJ1-2; D remains ambiguous. The V end lost 2 bases, the J end lost 5 bases, and 9 bases lay between the germline ends. CDR3 length: 13 amino acids. Germline assignment: CDR1 MNHEY and CDR2 SMNVEV (reference sequence).

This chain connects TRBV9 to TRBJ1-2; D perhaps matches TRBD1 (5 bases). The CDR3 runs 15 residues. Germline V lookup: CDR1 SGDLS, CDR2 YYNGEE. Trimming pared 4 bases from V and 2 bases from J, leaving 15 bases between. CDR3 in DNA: TGTGCCAGCAGCCCAGGGCGTGCAGGGAACTATGGCTACACCTTC. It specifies CASSPGRAGNYGYTF.

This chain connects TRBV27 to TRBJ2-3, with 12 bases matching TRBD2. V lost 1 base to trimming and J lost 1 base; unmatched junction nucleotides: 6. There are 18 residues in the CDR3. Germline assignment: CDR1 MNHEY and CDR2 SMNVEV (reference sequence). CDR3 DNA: TGTGCCAGCAGTTTATACACTAGCGGGGGGCCGGGCACAGATACGCAGTATTTT. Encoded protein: CASSLYTSGGPGTDTQYF.

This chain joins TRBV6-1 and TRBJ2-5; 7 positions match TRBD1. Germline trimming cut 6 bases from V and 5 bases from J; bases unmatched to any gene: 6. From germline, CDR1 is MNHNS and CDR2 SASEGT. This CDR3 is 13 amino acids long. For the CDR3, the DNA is TGTGCCAGCAGCCGGGACAGAGGGGAGACCCAGTACTTC. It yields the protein CASSRDRGETQYF.

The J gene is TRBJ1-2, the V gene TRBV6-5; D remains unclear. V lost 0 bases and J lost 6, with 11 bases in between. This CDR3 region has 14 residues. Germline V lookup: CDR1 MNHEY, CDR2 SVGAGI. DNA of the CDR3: TGTGCCAGCAGTTACTCGAGGACTACTAATGGCTACACCTTC. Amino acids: CASSYSRTTNGYTF.

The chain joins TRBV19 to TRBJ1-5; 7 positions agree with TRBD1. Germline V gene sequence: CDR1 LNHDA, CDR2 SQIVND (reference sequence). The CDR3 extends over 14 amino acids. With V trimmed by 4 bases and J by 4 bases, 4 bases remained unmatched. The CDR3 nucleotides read TGTGCCAGTAGTAGACAGGGAAAGAATCAGCCCCAGCATTTT. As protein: CASSRQGKNQPQHF.

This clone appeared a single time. CDR3: CASSPADGREETQYF. DNA for the CDR3: TGTGCCAGCTCACCCGCTGACGGGAGGGAAGAGACCCAGTACTTC. J is TRBJ2-5 and V is TRBV18, with 8 positions matching TRBD2. Germline trimming cut 3 bases from V and 3 bases from J; bases unmatched to any gene: 6. The CDR3 has 15 residues. Germline-derived CDR1 and CDR2 are KGHSH and LQKENI.

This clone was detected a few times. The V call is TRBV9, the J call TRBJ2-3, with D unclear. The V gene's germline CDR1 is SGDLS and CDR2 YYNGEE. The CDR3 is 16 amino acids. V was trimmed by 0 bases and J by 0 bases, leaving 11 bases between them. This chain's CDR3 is CASSVGLVESTDTQYF. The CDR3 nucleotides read TGTGCCAGCAGCGTAGGTTTGGTGGAGAGCACAGATACGCAGTATTTT.

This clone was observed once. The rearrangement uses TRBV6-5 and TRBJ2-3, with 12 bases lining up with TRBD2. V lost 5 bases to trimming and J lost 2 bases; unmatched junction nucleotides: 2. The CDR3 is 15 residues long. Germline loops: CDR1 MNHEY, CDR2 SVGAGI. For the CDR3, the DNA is TGTGCCAGCAGTACTAGCGGGGGGTCCACAGATACGCAGTATTTT. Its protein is CASSTSGGSTDTQYF.

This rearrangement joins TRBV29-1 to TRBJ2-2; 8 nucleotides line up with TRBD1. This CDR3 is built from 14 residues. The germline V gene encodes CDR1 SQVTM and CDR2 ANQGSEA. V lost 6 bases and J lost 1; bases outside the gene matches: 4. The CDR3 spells CSVAGGMNTGELFF. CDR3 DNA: TGCAGCGTGGCAGGGGGCATGAACACCGGGGAGCTGTTTTTT.

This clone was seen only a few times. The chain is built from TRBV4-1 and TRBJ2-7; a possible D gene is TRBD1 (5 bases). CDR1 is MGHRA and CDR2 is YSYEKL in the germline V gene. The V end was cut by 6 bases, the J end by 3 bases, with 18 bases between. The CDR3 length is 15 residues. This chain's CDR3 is CASRELGANHYEQYF. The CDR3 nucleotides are TGCGCCAGCAGGGAGCTAGGGGCCAACCACTACGAGCAGTACTTC.

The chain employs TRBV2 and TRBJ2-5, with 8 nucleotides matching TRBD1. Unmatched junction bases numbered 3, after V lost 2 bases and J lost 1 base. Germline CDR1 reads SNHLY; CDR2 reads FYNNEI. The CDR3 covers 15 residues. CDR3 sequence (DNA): TGTGCCAGCAGTGAACAGGGGGCGCCCCAAGAGACCCAGTACTTC. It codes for CASSEQGAPQETQYF. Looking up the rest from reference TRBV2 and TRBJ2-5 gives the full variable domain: EPEVTQTPSHQVTQMGQEVILRCVPISNHLYFYWYRQILGQKVEFLVSFYNNEISEKSEIFDDQFSVERPDGSNFTLKIRSTKLEDSAMYFCASSEQGAPQETQYFGPGTRLLVL.

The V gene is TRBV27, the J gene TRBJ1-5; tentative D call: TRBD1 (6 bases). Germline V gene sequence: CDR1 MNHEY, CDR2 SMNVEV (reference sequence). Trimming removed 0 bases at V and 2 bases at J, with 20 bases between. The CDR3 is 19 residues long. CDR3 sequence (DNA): TGTGCCAGCAGTTTATCGTATACAGGGTTGGGGATGGGCAATCAGCCCCAGCATTTT. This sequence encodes CASSLSYTGLGMGNQPQHF.

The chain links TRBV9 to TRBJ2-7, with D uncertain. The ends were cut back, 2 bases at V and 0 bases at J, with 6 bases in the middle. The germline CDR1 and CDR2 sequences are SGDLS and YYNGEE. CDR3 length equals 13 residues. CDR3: CASSVGSSYEQYF. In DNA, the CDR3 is TGTGCCAGCAGCGTGGGCAGCTCCTACGAGCAGTACTTC.

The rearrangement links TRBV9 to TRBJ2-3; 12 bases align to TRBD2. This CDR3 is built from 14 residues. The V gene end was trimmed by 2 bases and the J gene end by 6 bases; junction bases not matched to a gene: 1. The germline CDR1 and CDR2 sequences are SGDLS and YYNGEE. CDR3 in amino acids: CASSVTSGGDTQYF. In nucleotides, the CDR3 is TGTGCCAGCAGCGTGACTAGCGGGGGTGATACGCAGTATTTT.

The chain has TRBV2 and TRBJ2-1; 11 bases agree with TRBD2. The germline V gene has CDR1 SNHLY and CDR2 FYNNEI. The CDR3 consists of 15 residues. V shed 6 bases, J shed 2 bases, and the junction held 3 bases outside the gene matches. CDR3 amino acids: CASRVLAGAYNEQFF. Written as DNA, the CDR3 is TGTGCCAGCAGGGTACTAGCGGGGGCCTACAATGAGCAGTTCTTC.